A single sample is the source of the 5 T cell receptor beta chains below, sequenced in a study of shared clonotypes between healthy human individuals. Using immunoSEQ multiplex PCR, the repertoire was profiled, and TCRdb retains in-frame clones only, with some absent. The sample includes a few million clones, approximately 92% of them seen just once. Sequenced: naive CD4+ T cells sorted from blood. The subset denotes: CD45RA+ positively selected. These receptors all come from a man aged 18 to 30 in good health.

The chain recombines TRBV5-1 with TRBJ2-7; 8 nucleotides line up with TRBD1. The CDR3 has 13 residues. The junction had 5 bases not matched to a gene; V was cut back by 6 bases and J by 3 bases. Germline assignment: CDR1 SGHRS and CDR2 YFSETQ. The CDR3 sequence: CASKITGGYEQYF. The CDR3 coding sequence is TGCGCCAGCAAGATTACAGGGGGCTACGAGCAGTACTTC.

The chain carries TRBV7-2 and TRBJ1-1; TRBD1 matches at 7 bases. Germline loops: CDR1 SGHTA, CDR2 FQGNSA. V dropped 4 bases and J dropped 12; count of bases not matched to a gene: 8. CDR3 length: 12 amino acids. CDR3 in amino acids: CASSSRQGRSFF. CDR3 nucleotide sequence: TGTGCCAGCAGCTCCAGACAGGGTAGGTCTTTCTTT. The variable domain in full, with the rest retrieved from reference TRBV7-2 and TRBJ1-1, is GAGVSQSPSNKVTEKGKDVELRCDPISGHTALYWYRQSLGQGLEFLIYFQGNSAPDKSGLPSDRFSAERTGGSVSTLTIQRTQQEDSAVYLCASSSRQGRSFFGQGTRLTVV.

The rearrangement links TRBV7-9 to TRBJ1-2; no definite D call. The germline V gene encodes CDR1 SEHNR and CDR2 FQNEAQ (reference sequence). The germline V and J ends were trimmed by 2 bases and 2 bases, with 12 bases remaining between them. The CDR3 spans 15 residues. CDR3 amino acids: CASSLPQQINYGYTF. The CDR3 region has the DNA TGTGCCAGCAGCTTACCGCAGCAGATAAACTATGGCTACACCTTC.

This clone appeared once. This chain connects TRBV9 to TRBJ2-7; 7 nucleotides match TRBD2. The CDR3 has 16 amino acids. J gave up 3 bases and V 4 bases, and 13 bases lay outside the gene matches. In germline, CDR1 is SGDLS, CDR2 YYNGEE. CDR3 DNA: TGTGCCAGCAGCCCGAACCACTACGGCGGGGGCTACGAGCAGTACTTC. It encodes CASSPNHYGGGYEQYF.

J is TRBJ2-7 and V is TRBV25-1; D is tentatively TRBD1 or TRBD2 (5 bases each). Looked up from germline, CDR1 is MGHDK and CDR2 is SYGVNS. The CDR3 length is 14 residues. V was shortened by 2 bases and J by 5 bases, with 13 bases between the two germline ends. The CDR3 DNA is TGTGCCAGCAGTGAAGCCGGGGCCGGGAACGAGCAGTACTTC. It codes for CASSEAGAGNEQYF.